A single sample is the source of the 18 T cell receptor beta chains below, sequenced in a study of blood T cell repertoires in COVID-19. Profiled with immunoSEQ multiplex PCR; TCRdb holds only in-frame clones, not every one. The table records roughly 110,000 clones, about three quarters of them present only once. The sequenced sample consisted of peripheral blood. The receptors were sampled from a man between 70 and 80 years old with acute or convalescent COVID-19.

In this sample, this clone turned up once. V and J are TRBV3-1 (or the pseudogene TRBV3-2) and TRBJ2-3, with 11 bases fitting TRBD2. The CDR3 has 16 amino acids. After removal of 0 bases from V and 6 bases from J, the junction contained 5 bases not matched to a gene. Germline CDR1 reads LGHDT; CDR2 reads YNNKEL (reference sequence). This chain's CDR3 is CASSQDLSGGADTQYF. In DNA, the CDR3 is TGTGCCAGCAGCCAAGATCTTAGCGGGGGGGCGGATACGCAGTATTTT.

The V and J genes are TRBV7-8 and TRBJ1-1, with D unresolved. The CDR3 loop spans 11 amino acids. V was pared by 4 bases and J by 3 bases, with 3 bases between. Germline CDR1 and CDR2: SGHVS and FQNEAQ. CDR3 sequence: CASSSDTEAFF. Written as DNA, the CDR3 is TGTGCCAGCAGCTCAGACACTGAAGCTTTCTTT. The full variable domain, completed using reference TRBV7-8 and TRBJ1-1, is GAGVSQSPRYKVAKRGQDVALRCDPISGHVSLFWYQQALGQGPEFLTYFQNEAQLDKSGLPSDRFFAERPEGSVSTLKIQRTQQEDSAVYLCASSSDTEAFFGQGTRLTVV.

The chain joins TRBV9 to TRBJ2-7; 10 bases match TRBD1. The ends lost 0 bases at V and 7 bases at J; junction bases unmatched: 4. This CDR3 spans 14 amino acids. Looked up from germline, CDR1 is SGDLS and CDR2 is YYNGEE. The CDR3 bases are TGTGCCAGCAGCGTAGCTGACAGGGGGCGAGAGCAGTACTTC. Its protein is CASSVADRGREQYF.

The chain employs TRBV5-1 and TRBJ2-3, with 10 nucleotides matching TRBD2. Trimming at V came to 0 bases and at J to 3 bases, leaving 7 bases not matched to a gene. Germline CDR1 SGHRS, CDR2 YFSETQ. The length of the CDR3 is 17 residues. DNA of the CDR3: TGCGCCAGCAGCTTGGCCCCCAGCGGGGGGGCGACAGATACGCAGTATTTT. Translating it yields CASSLAPSGGATDTQYF.

This clone was counted once. The V gene is TRBV6-6, the J gene TRBJ1-3, with 8 positions matching TRBD1. After removal of 2 bases from V and 4 bases from J, the junction contained 1 base not matched to a gene. Germline V gives CDR1 MNHNY, CDR2 SVGAGI (reference sequence). The CDR3 has 14 residues. This CDR3 is CASSYGTGGNTIYF. The DNA for the CDR3 is TGTGCCAGCAGTTACGGGACAGGAGGAAACACCATATATTTT.

Notes on this clone: Different DNA sequences within this sample yield the same CDR3. The rearrangement joins TRBV6-5 to TRBJ1-5; TRBD1 aligns across 8 bases. Germline CDR1 reads MNHEY; CDR2 reads SVGAGI. The trim removed 7 bases at V and 4 bases at J, leaving 6 bases unmatched. The CDR3 spans 14 residues. The CDR3 DNA sequence: TGTGCCAGCACGGACAGGGCCGGTAATCAGCCCCAGCATTTT. It specifies CASTDRAGNQPQHF.

This chain connects TRBV18 to TRBJ1-1, with 9 bases lining up with TRBD1. CDR1 is KGHSH and CDR2 is LQKENI in the germline V gene. This CDR3 is 16 amino acids long. J lost 4 bases, V lost 6 bases, and 12 bases had no gene match. The CDR3 nucleotides are TGTGCCAGCTCCCCCCGGGGGGACAGGGCGATCACTGAAGCTTTCTTT. Protein product: CASSPRGDRAITEAFF.

The chain couples TRBV4-2 to TRBJ2-7, with D possibly TRBD2 on 6 matching bases. Trimming removed 4 bases from V and 6 bases from J, with 19 bases in between. Germline CDR1 and CDR2: LGHNA and YNFKEQ. CDR3 length: 15 residues. CDR3 coding DNA: TGTGCCAGCAGCCTATCGGGGGAACCTACCCGCGAGCAGTACTTC. Encoded protein: CASSLSGEPTREQYF.

This chain connects TRBV6-5 to TRBJ1-1; no firm D call. Germline V CDR1 and CDR2: MNHEY, SVGAGI. V was shortened by 2 bases and J by 4 bases, with 14 bases between the two germline ends. The CDR3 extends over 15 amino acids. In nucleotides, the CDR3 is TGTGCCAGCAGTTACCCCCACGGAGGGATCACTGAAGCTTTCTTT. As protein: CASSYPHGGITEAFF.

The V call is TRBV7-8, the J call TRBJ2-7; TRBD1 agrees at 12 bases. J was trimmed by 7 bases and V by 2 bases; bases with no gene match: 3. The CDR3 totals 14 residues. Looked up from germline, CDR1 is SGHVS and CDR2 is FQNEAQ. DNA of the CDR3: TGTGCCAGCAGCTTACGGGACAGGGGGCCGGAGCAGTACTTC. Translation gives CASSLRDRGPEQYF.

The chain links TRBV12-1 to TRBJ2-7; TRBD1, as called in the table, went unchecked against the DNA. TRBV12-1 is a documented pseudogene. The CDR3 is 15 amino acids. This CDR3 reads CASSFDRGLTYEQYF. Written as DNA, the CDR3 is TGTGCCAGCAGCTTTGACAGGGGGCTAACCTACGAGCAGTACTTC.

This chain uses TRBV9 with TRBJ2-2, with D hard to call. V lost 1 base and J 8 bases, leaving 9 bases between the germline ends. This CDR3 has 13 amino acids. CDR1 is SGDLS, CDR2 YYNGEE, per germline. The CDR3 is CASSVNSLGELFF. CDR3 sequence (DNA): TGTGCCAGCAGCGTAAATTCCTTGGGGGAGCTGTTTTTT. Variable domain in full (rest from reference TRBV9 and TRBJ2-2): DSGVTQTPKHLITATGQRVTLRCSPRSGDLSVYWYQQSLDQGLQFLIQYYNGEERAKGNILERFSAQQFPDLHSELNLSSLELGDSALYFCASSVNSLGELFFGEGSRLTVL.

The chain recombines TRBV4-1 with TRBJ2-7; 11 nucleotides match TRBD2. The CDR3 is 16 amino acids. Germline trimming cut 1 base from V and 3 bases from J; bases unmatched to any gene: 5. From germline, CDR1 is MGHRA and CDR2 YSYEKL. CDR3 in DNA: TGCGCCAGCAGCCAAGGGGTAGCGGGGGGGTTCTACGAGCAGTACTTC. It translates to CASSQGVAGGFYEQYF.

V usage is TRBV5-1 and J usage is TRBJ2-2, with a weak D call TRBD1 (6 bases). Trimming pared 7 bases from V and 7 bases from J, leaving 17 bases between. The CDR3 has 14 amino acids. Per the germline V gene, CDR1 is SGHRS and CDR2 is YFSETQ. CDR3 region: CASSQGGRNGELFF. The CDR3 nucleotides read TGCGCCAGCTCCCAAGGGGGTAGGAACGGGGAGCTGTTTTTT.

The chain uses TRBV3-1 (or the pseudogene TRBV3-2) and TRBJ1-2; 8 bases map to TRBD1. The CDR3 consists of 14 residues. With V trimmed by 4 bases and J by 3 bases, 4 bases remained unmatched. In germline, CDR1 is LGHDT, CDR2 YNNKEL (reference sequence). In nucleotides, the CDR3 is TGTGCCAGCAGCCGACAGGGGTCGGACTATGGCTACACCTTC. This encodes CASSRQGSDYGYTF.

The rearrangement joins TRBV14 to TRBJ2-5; TRBD1 agrees at 10 bases. V dropped 0 bases and J dropped 5; count of bases not matched to a gene: 6. The length of the CDR3 is 16 residues. CDR1 is SGHDN and CDR2 is FVKESK in the germline V gene. In DNA form, the CDR3 reads TGTGCCAGCAGCCAAGACAGACAGGGGGCTGGGGAGACCCAGTACTTC. Translated, it gives CASSQDRQGAGETQYF.

The chain joins TRBV6-5 to TRBJ2-7; 7 bases are shared with TRBD1. V lost 5 bases, J lost 2 bases, and 3 bases stayed unmatched. The CDR3 has 13 amino acids. CDR1 and CDR2 from the germline V gene are MNHEY and SVGAGI. The CDR3 protein is CASSRDSPYEQYF. Here the CDR3 DNA reads TGTGCCAGCAGTCGGGACAGTCCCTACGAGCAGTACTTC.

A few counts support this clone. V usage is TRBV6-5 and J usage is TRBJ1-1, with D tentatively TRBD1 (5 bases). In germline, CDR1 is MNHEY, CDR2 SVGAGI. There are 13 residues in the CDR3. V was trimmed by 4 bases and J by 5 bases, leaving 11 bases between them. The chain's CDR3 is CASSFDRSTEAFF. CDR3 nucleotide sequence: TGTGCCAGCAGTTTTGACAGATCGACTGAAGCTTTCTTT.